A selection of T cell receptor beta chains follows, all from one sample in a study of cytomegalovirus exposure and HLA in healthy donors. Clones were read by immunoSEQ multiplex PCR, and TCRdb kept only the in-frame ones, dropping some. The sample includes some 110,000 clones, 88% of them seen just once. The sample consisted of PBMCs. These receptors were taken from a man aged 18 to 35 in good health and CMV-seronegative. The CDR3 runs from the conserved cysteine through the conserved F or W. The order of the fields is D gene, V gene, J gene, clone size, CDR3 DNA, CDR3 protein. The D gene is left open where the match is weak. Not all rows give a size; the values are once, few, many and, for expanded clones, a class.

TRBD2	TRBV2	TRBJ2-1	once	TGTGCCAGCAGTGGTGCTAGCGGGAGATCTAATGAGCAGTTCTTC	CASSGASGRSNEQFF
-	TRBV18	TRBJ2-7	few	TGTGCCAGCTCACCTATATCGCGGGGAAGCTCCTACGAGCAGTACTTC	CASSPISRGSSYEQYF
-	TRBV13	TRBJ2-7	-	TGTGCCAGCAGCCCACAGGACGGCTCCTACGAGCAGTACTTC	CASSPQDGSYEQYF
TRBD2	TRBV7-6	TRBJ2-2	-	TGTGCCAGCAGCCAAAGACTAGCGGTAAACACCGGGGAGCTGTTTTTT	CASSQRLAVNTGELFF
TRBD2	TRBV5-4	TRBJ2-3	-	TGTGCCAGCAGCACACCGGGACTAGCGGGATACGGAACAGATACGCAGTATTTT	CASSTPGLAGYGTDTQYF
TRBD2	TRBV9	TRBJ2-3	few	TGTGCCAGCAGCGTAGGGGAGGGTGATACGCAGTATTTT	CASSVGEGDTQYF
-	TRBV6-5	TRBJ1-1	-	TGTGCCAGCAGAGACAGCACTGAAGCTTTCTTT	CASRDSTEAFF
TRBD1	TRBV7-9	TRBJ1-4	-	TGTGCCAGCAGCCCCGGGACAGTGAATTCTGAAAAACTGTTTTTT	CASSPGTVNSEKLFF
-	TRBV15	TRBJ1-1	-	TGTGCCACCAGCAGACAGGGGAACACTGAAGCTTTCTTT	CATSRQGNTEAFF
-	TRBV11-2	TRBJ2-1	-	TGTGCCAGCAGCTCCCCCAGGGCCAGCAGCTACAATGAGCAGTTCTTC	CASSSPRASSYNEQFF
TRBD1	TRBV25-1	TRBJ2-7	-	TGTGCCAGCAGTGAGCAGGGGCAGGGGGCCGCACCGGGCGAGCAGTACTTC	CASSEQGQGAAPGEQYF
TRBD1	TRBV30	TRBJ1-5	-	TGTGCCTGGAGTAAGGGACAGGGGGCGCCCAATCAGCCCCAGCATTTT	CAWSKGQGAPNQPQHF
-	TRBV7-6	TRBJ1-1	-	TGTGCTAGTCAGGCTGGGGAGGGTGAAGCTTTCTTT	CASQAGEGEAFF
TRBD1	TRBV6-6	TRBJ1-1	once	TGTGCCAGCAGTCTCACCCCTGGGACAGCGGACACTGAAGCTTTCTTT	CASSLTPGTADTEAFF
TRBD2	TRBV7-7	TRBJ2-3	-	TGTGCCAGCAGCTTAGGGGGACTAAGCACAGATACGCAGTATTTT	CASSLGGLSTDTQYF
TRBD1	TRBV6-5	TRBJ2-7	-	TGTGCCAGCACCTGGACAGGGGGCTACGAGCAGTACTTC	CASTWTGGYEQYF
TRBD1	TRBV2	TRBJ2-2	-	TGTGCCAGCAGCGACAGGGGTGAGATCACCGGGGAGCTGTTTTTT	CASSDRGEITGELFF
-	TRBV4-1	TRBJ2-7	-	TGCGCCAGCAGCCAAGATAACTACGAGCAGTACTTC	CASSQDNYEQYF
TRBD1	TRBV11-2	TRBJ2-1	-	TGTGCCAGCAGCCCAAGGACAGGTTCCTACAATGAGCAGTTCTTC	CASSPRTGSYNEQFF
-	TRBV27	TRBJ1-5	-	TGTGCCAGCAGTTTCGGGGGTAGCAATCAGCCCCAGCATTTT	CASSFGGSNQPQHF
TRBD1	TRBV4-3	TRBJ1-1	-	TGCGCCAGCAGCCGAATTTCGGGACAGGGGGGGGAAGCTTTCTTT	CASSRISGQGGEAFF
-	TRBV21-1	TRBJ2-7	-	TGTGCCAGCAGCAAAATGTGGGGGGACTACGAGCAGTACTTC	CASSKMWGDYEQYF
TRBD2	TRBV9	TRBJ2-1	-	TGTGCCAGCAGCGTAAGAGCGGGAGTCTACAATGAGCAGTTCTTC	CASSVRAGVYNEQFF
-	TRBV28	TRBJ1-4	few	TGTGCCAGCAGTACGGGTAGGGGCTTGACAACTAATGAAAAACTGTTTTTT	CASSTGRGLTTNEKLFF
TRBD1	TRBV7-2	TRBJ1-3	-	TGTGCCAGCAGCTTGACAGGGACTAGCTCTGGAAACACCATATATTTT	CASSLTGTSSGNTIYF
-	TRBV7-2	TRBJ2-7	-	TGTGCCAGCAGGTCACCCGGGATCTCCTACGAGCAGTACTTC	CASRSPGISYEQYF